This TCR beta chain was recovered during a study of cytomegalovirus exposure and HLA in healthy donors. As concerns this clone: Its matching antigen is unknown. Different DNA sequences within this sample yield the same CDR3.

Findings and caveats of the study: Rarity held for most TCR sequences, but there were some public TCRs that occurred in many donors. CMV serostatus was the only immune exposure information that was available.

60 Vbeta and 13 Jbeta primers were used in PCR. Repertoires were generated with immunoSEQ multiplex PCR, while TCRdb's copy carries only in-frame clones and drops some. This specimen shows just over 40,000 clones; the ten leading clones hold approximately 6.2%. The germline V and J ends were trimmed by 0 bases and 5 bases, with 8 bases remaining between them. This CDR3 has 13 residues. Germline CDR1 SGHRS, CDR2 YFSETQ. This receptor was taken from a young man in good health and CMV-seronegative. The sequenced sample was PBMCs. The chain couples TRBV5-1 to TRBJ1-2; D is undetermined. CDR3 in amino acids: CASSLDRSYGYTF. The CDR3 DNA reads as TGCGCCAGCAGCTTGGACAGATCGTATGGCTACACCTTC.